The rows below give T cell receptor beta chains drawn from one sample of a study of shared clonotypes between healthy human individuals. TCRdb keeps only in-frame clones here, not all; method: immunoSEQ multiplex PCR. The data show about 600,000 clones, roughly 96% seen once. The sequenced sample was naive CD8+ T cells sorted from blood. The receptors shown here come from a woman in her twenties or thirties in good health. Each CDR3 is given with its conserved first and last residue. The D gene is left open where the match is weak. The size entry is marked missing in some rows and otherwise reads once, few, many or a size class.

J gene	V gene	clone size	D gene	CDR3 protein	CDR3 DNA
TRBJ2-3	TRBV27	few	.	CASSFSASSTDTQYF	TGTGCCAGCAGTTTTAGCGCATCTAGCACAGATACGCAGTATTTT
TRBJ2-7	TRBV7-9	.	TRBD1	CASTPTGGYEQYF	TGTGCCAGCACCCCGACAGGGGGCTACGAGCAGTACTTC
TRBJ2-3	TRBV28	.	.	CASSSMTYSTDTQYF	TGTGCCAGCAGTTCAATGACATATAGCACAGATACGCAGTATTTT
TRBJ2-5	TRBV7-2	.	.	CASSSQGQETQYF	TGTGCCAGCAGCTCCCAGGGTCAAGAGACCCAGTACTTC
TRBJ2-7	TRBV10-3	once	TRBD2	CATVELAGGYEQYF	TGTGCCACCGTCGAACTAGCGGGAGGCTACGAGCAGTACTTC
TRBJ2-7	TRBV29-1	.	.	CSVLSYEQYF	TGCAGCGTTTTGTCCTACGAGCAGTACTTC
TRBJ2-5	TRBV4-1	.	TRBD2	CASSQGLAGVETQYF	TGCGCCAGCAGCCAAGGGCTAGCGGGAGTAGAGACCCAGTACTTC
TRBJ2-5	TRBV7-7	.	TRBD2	CASSISGIETQYF	TGTGCCAGCAGCATTAGCGGGATCGAGACCCAGTACTTC
TRBJ1-1	TRBV7-8	.	.	CASSLYLNTEAFF	TGTGCCAGCAGCTTATATTTGAACACTGAAGCTTTCTTT
TRBJ1-1	TRBV19	.	.	CASSPMGAGNTEAFF	TGTGCCAGTAGTCCCATGGGGGCAGGGAACACTGAAGCTTTCTTT
TRBJ1-1	TRBV11-2	.	TRBD1	CASSQGTGAEAFF	TGTGCCAGCAGCCAGGGGACAGGTGCTGAAGCTTTCTTT
TRBJ2-1	TRBV7-2	.	TRBD2	CASSLSSGGFNEQFF	TGTGCCAGCAGCTTATCTAGCGGGGGTTTCAATGAGCAGTTCTTC
TRBJ1-2	TRBV27	.	TRBD1	CASSLQRLGVTGEEDGYTF	TGTGCCAGCAGTCTTCAACGGTTAGGGGTGACAGGGGAGGAAGATGGCTACACCTTC
TRBJ2-7	TRBV7-9	.	.	CASSSLNYEQYF	TGTGCCAGCAGCTCCCTAAACTACGAGCAGTACTTC
TRBJ2-7	TRBV28	.	TRBD2	CASSSGLASYEQYF	TGTGCCAGCAGTTCTGGACTAGCGTCGTACGAGCAGTACTTC
TRBJ2-7	TRBV11-2	.	.	CASSLDFPGGVYEQYF	TGTGCCAGCAGCTTAGATTTTCCGGGGGGCGTTTACGAGCAGTACTTC
TRBJ2-7	TRBV4-2	few	TRBD1	CASSHGGDRDYEQYF	TGTGCCAGCAGCCACGGAGGAGACAGGGACTACGAGCAGTACTTC
TRBJ1-1	TRBV7-9	.	.	CASSLQGGLDTEAFF	TGTGCCAGCAGCTTGCAAGGGGGGTTGGACACTGAAGCTTTCTTT
TRBJ1-3	TRBV7-6	.	.	CASSLQGAGNTIYF	TGTGCCAGCAGCTTGCAGGGAGCTGGAAACACCATATATTTT
TRBJ2-1	TRBV28	.	.	CASSLVLVKGNEQFF	TGTGCCAGCAGTTTAGTACTAGTTAAAGGCAATGAGCAGTTCTTC
TRBJ2-1	TRBV6-5	.	TRBD1	CASSYGQGAVNEQFF	TGTGCCAGCAGTTACGGGCAGGGGGCGGTCAATGAGCAGTTCTTC
TRBJ1-1	TRBV10-2	.	.	CASSATARNTEAFF	TGCGCCAGCAGTGCAACAGCAAGGAACACTGAAGCTTTCTTT
TRBJ2-5	TRBV6-7	.	.	CASSGLDGTQYF	TGTGCCAGCAGCGGCCTTGACGGGACCCAGTACTTC
TRBJ2-7	TRBV2	.	.	CASSDRANYEQYF	TGTGCCAGCAGTGACAGGGCTAACTACGAGCAGTACTTC
TRBJ1-5	TRBV4-1	.	TRBD1	CASSHGQGAQPQHF	TGCGCCAGCAGCCATGGACAGGGGGCCCAGCCCCAGCATTTT
TRBJ2-2	TRBV4-2	.	TRBD2	CASSQVITSGANTGELFF	TGTGCCAGCAGCCAAGTTATTACTAGCGGGGCGAACACCGGGGAGCTGTTTTTT
TRBJ2-1	TRBV4-1	.	.	CASSQDPPRVTRYNEQFF	TGCGCCAGCAGCCAGGATCCCCCCCGGGTCACTCGATACAATGAGCAGTTCTTC
TRBJ2-3	TRBV9	.	TRBD2	CASSVEAGGLDTQYF	TGTGCCAGCAGCGTTGAAGCGGGAGGGCTAGATACGCAGTATTTT
TRBJ2-5	TRBV9	.	.	CASSPRGEETQYF	TGTGCCAGCAGCCCCCGTGGGGAAGAGACCCAGTACTTC
TRBJ2-7	TRBV27	.	TRBD2	CASSYGLAYEQYF	TGTGCCAGCAGTTATGGACTAGCCTACGAGCAGTACTTC
TRBJ2-1	TRBV5-1	.	.	CASSFYGNNEQFF	TGCGCCAGCAGCTTCTACGGGAACAATGAGCAGTTCTTC
TRBJ2-1	TRBV27	.	.	CASSATYHGSYNEQFF	TGTGCCAGCAGTGCCACCTACCACGGCTCCTACAATGAGCAGTTCTTC
TRBJ1-1	TRBV5-4	.	TRBD1	CASSLAGGPFEAFF	TGTGCCAGCAGCTTGGCAGGGGGGCCGTTTGAAGCTTTCTTT
TRBJ2-1	TRBV9	.	TRBD2	CASSVAGGYNNEQFF	TGTGCCAGCAGCGTAGCGGGAGGTTACAACAATGAGCAGTTCTTC
TRBJ2-1	TRBV9	.	.	CASSVDGSPGNEQFF	TGTGCCAGCAGCGTAGACGGGAGCCCGGGCAATGAGCAGTTCTTC
TRBJ2-1	TRBV9	once	TRBD2	CASSQGGGTSQFF	TGTGCCAGCAGCCAGGGAGGGGGGACTAGCCAGTTCTTC
TRBJ2-7	TRBV28	.	TRBD1	CASRGGQGGGIREQYF	TGTGCCAGCAGGGGGGGACAGGGTGGAGGCATACGGGAGCAGTACTTC
TRBJ2-2	TRBV13	.	.	CASSSADKNTGELFF	TGTGCCAGCAGCTCCGCCGACAAGAACACCGGGGAGCTGTTTTTT
TRBJ2-6	TRBV13	once	.	CASNVRLATGANVLTF	TGTGCCAGCAACGTTAGATTGGCTACTGGGGCCAACGTCCTGACTTTC
TRBJ1-1	TRBV10-3	.	.	CAISGVGDRLNTEAFF	TGTGCCATCAGTGGAGTGGGCGACCGACTGAACACTGAAGCTTTCTTT
TRBJ1-1	TRBV19	.	.	CASSIGPEDTEAFF	TGTGCCAGTAGTATAGGTCCCGAAGACACTGAAGCTTTCTTT
TRBJ2-7	TRBV27	.	.	CASSLSPGAGEYEQYF	TGTGCCAGCAGTTTATCGCCGGGGGCGGGAGAGTACGAGCAGTACTTC
TRBJ2-7	TRBV2	.	TRBD2	CASGGLAGADDEQYF	TGTGCCAGCGGAGGACTAGCGGGAGCGGATGACGAGCAGTACTTC
TRBJ1-4	TRBV4-1	.	.	CASSQVDRTTNEKLFF	TGCGCCAGCAGCCAAGTCGACAGAACAACTAATGAAAAACTGTTTTTT
TRBJ2-5	TRBV27	.	TRBD2	CASSPLAGEGLETQYF	TGTGCCAGCAGTCCTCTAGCGGGAGAGGGGCTAGAGACCCAGTACTTC
TRBJ1-1	TRBV28	.	.	CASSLSPDNTEAFF	TGTGCCAGCAGTTTATCCCCCGATAACACTGAAGCTTTCTTT
TRBJ2-2	TRBV27	.	.	CASKPRGIDTGELFF	TGTGCCAGCAAACCCCGCGGTATCGACACCGGGGAGCTGTTTTTT
TRBJ2-5	TRBV9	.	.	CASSVLAGEETQYF	TGTGCCAGCAGCGTATTAGCAGGGGAGGAGACCCAGTACTTC
TRBJ2-1	TRBV4-1	.	.	CASSQGLAAREQFF	TGCGCCAGCAGCCAAGGGTTAGCAGCCCGGGAGCAGTTCTTC
TRBJ1-1	TRBV7-9	.	.	CASSKLNTEAFF	TGTGCCAGCAGCAAGCTGAACACTGAAGCTTTCTTT
TRBJ2-2	TRBV2	.	.	CASSEEGSLPTGELFF	TGTGCCAGCAGTGAAGAGGGGTCTCTACCCACCGGGGAGCTGTTTTTT
TRBJ2-7	TRBV27	once	.	CASSLHPAAEQYF	TGTGCCAGCAGTCTCCACCCCGCGGCGGAGCAGTACTTC
TRBJ2-5	TRBV28	once	TRBD1	CASKTGVQETQYF	TGTGCCAGCAAAACAGGGGTTCAAGAGACCCAGTACTTC
TRBJ2-7	TRBV13	.	.	CASSLGGQGADEQYF	TGTGCCAGCAGCTTAGGAGGCCAGGGTGCGGACGAGCAGTACTTC